Shown below are 21 T cell receptor beta chains from a single sample sequenced in a study of blood T cells in healthy people across ages. Sample-barcoded 5' priming and a J-beta primer mix drove a second PCR of about 7 to 11 cycles. TCRdb reprocessed the 5' RACE reads with MiXCR, giving one entry per CDR3 protein. The sample holds about 600,000 distinct CDR3 sequences; 47% are singletons and the top ten take 20% to 25%. The sequencing sample was made of blood. These TCRs come from an elderly man in good health.

This clonotype turned up a few times. V usage is TRBV28 and J usage is TRBJ1-2, with D perhaps matching TRBD1 (6 bases). The CDR3 length is 14 residues. CDR1 and CDR2 (germline): MDHEN, SYDVKM. V was pared by 0 bases and J by 4 bases, with 9 bases between. The CDR3 loop reads CASSLWTGSYGYTF. DNA of the CDR3: TGTGCCAGCAGTTTATGGACAGGAAGCTATGGCTACACCTTC.

This chain connects TRBV27 to TRBJ1-1; D call uncertain. CDR3 length: 14 amino acids. Trimming removed 1 base from V and 1 base from J, with 7 bases in between. CDR1 and CDR2 from the germline V gene are MNHEY and SMNVEV (reference sequence). The CDR3 protein is CASSLFGGNTEAFF. In nucleotides, the CDR3 is TGTGCCAGCAGTTTATTCGGAGGGAACACTGAAGCTTTCTTT.

This clonotype was recorded once. The rearrangement uses TRBV30 and TRBJ2-5; the match to TRBD1 covers 9 bases. The J call may be mistaken, given a closer DNA end match to TRBJ2-7. CDR1 and CDR2 (germline): GTSNPN, SVGIG (reference sequence). The CDR3 contains 15 residues. The chain's CDR3 is CAWAQARTGVYEQYF. The CDR3 DNA reads as TGTGCCTGGGCTCAGGCCCGGACAGGGGTCTACGAGCAGTACTTC.

This clonotype has a handful of counts. The chain couples TRBV4-3 to TRBJ2-1; 8 bases map to TRBD2. The CDR3 spans 15 residues. The germline CDR1 and CDR2 sequences are LGHNA and YSLEER. The trim removed 4 bases at V and 7 bases at J, leaving 9 bases unmatched. The CDR3 here is CASSLGLGPENEQFF. The CDR3 nucleotides read TGCGCCAGCAGCCTGGGACTAGGTCCTGAGAATGAGCAGTTCTTC.

The chain has TRBV7-3 and TRBJ1-1; 8 bases are shared with TRBD1. The CDR3 spans 15 residues. CDR1 and CDR2 from the germline V gene are SGHTA and FQGTGA. The trim removed 2 bases at V and 5 bases at J, leaving 7 bases unmatched. CDR3 bases: TGTGCCAGCAGCTTACAGGGCAGGGGGCGGACTGAAGCTTTCTTT. The encoded protein is CASSLQGRGRTEAFF.

Notes on this clonotype: A much bigger clone sits one base away, suggesting this may be a read error. This chain joins TRBV6-6 and TRBJ2-1, with 12 bases matching TRBD2. With the DNA end fitting TRBJ2-7 better, the J assignment may be wrong. Per germline, CDR1 MNHNY and CDR2 SVGAGI (reference sequence). The CDR3 spans 15 residues. The CDR3 DNA is TGTGCCAGCAGTCTACTAGCGGGGGGCCACAATGAGCAGTACTTC. As protein: CASSLLAGGHNEQYF.

This clonotype appeared a single time. The V call is TRBV20-1, the J call TRBJ2-3; D uncertain. Looked up from germline, CDR1 is DFQATT and CDR2 is SNEGSKA (reference sequence). Trimming stripped 2 bases from V and 2 bases from J, with 14 bases between. This CDR3 is built from 15 residues. In DNA, the CDR3 is TGCAGTGCTAGAACCTGGGGATGGGCCACAGATACGCAGTATTTT. Its protein is CSARTWGWATDTQYF.

The J gene is TRBJ2-2, the V gene TRBV24-1, with 7 bases matching TRBD2. Germline assignment: CDR1 KGHDR and CDR2 SFDVKD. Germline trimming cut 5 bases from V and 0 bases from J; bases unmatched to any gene: 5. The CDR3 sequence is 16 residues long. Here the CDR3 reads CATSGPSGANTGELFF. As DNA, the CDR3 is TGTGCCACCAGTGGCCCTAGCGGAGCGAACACCGGGGAGCTGTTTTTT.

Concerning this clonotype itself: Compared with germline, one end of the junction differs, possibly owing to a read error. This chain joins TRBV4-2 and TRBJ2-3, with 10 bases fitting TRBD2. The germline V gene encodes CDR1 LGHNA and CDR2 YNFKEQ. The CDR3 is 15 amino acids. The CDR3 reads CASSLSGGYTDTRYF. Here the CDR3 DNA reads TGTGCCAGCAGCCTTAGCGGGGGGTACACAGATACGCGGTATTTT.

About this clonotype: A much bigger clone sits one base away, suggesting this may be a read error. CDR3: CASSYSGQTAYEQFF. Here the CDR3 DNA reads TGTGCCAGCAGTTACTCAGGTCAGACGGCCTACGAGCAGTTCTTC. The rearrangement joins TRBV6-6 to TRBJ2-1; D call uncertain. Germline V lookup: CDR1 MNHNY, CDR2 SVGAGI (reference sequence). The CDR3 sequence is 15 residues long. Trimming stripped 0 bases from V and 10 bases from J, with 16 bases between.

This clonotype occurred many times. The chain links TRBV6-6 to TRBJ2-1; D could derive from TRBD1 or TRBD2 (6 bases each). CDR3 size: 12 residues. V shed 8 bases and J shed 5 bases, with 10 bases lying between them. In germline, CDR1 is MNHNY, CDR2 SVGAGI (reference sequence). CDR3: CASEGGNNEQFF. Written as DNA, the CDR3 is TGTGCCAGCGAGGGGGGCAACAATGAGCAGTTCTTC.

For this clonotype: A much larger clone sits a single nucleotide away, making a read error possible. This chain connects TRBV6-6 to TRBJ1-1, with TRBD1 matching 9 bases. Germline V CDR1 and CDR2: MNHNY, SVGAGI (reference sequence). This CDR3 comprises 14 residues. In nucleotides, the CDR3 is TGTGCCAGCAGTCCGCGGACAGGGGTCACTGAAACTTTCTTT. It is translated as CASSPRTGVTETFF.

V gene TRBV2 combines with J gene TRBJ1-6; TRBD1 agrees at 7 bases. Per the germline V gene, CDR1 is SNHLY and CDR2 is FYNNEI. V gave up 4 bases and J gave up 7 bases; unmatched junction bases: 1. The CDR3 sequence is 13 residues long. In nucleotides, the CDR3 is TGTGCCAGCAGTGGGGGACAGAATTCACCCCTCCACTTT. As protein: CASSGGQNSPLHF.

V is TRBV30 and J is TRBJ1-5; D gene unclear. CDR3 length equals 13 residues. Germline CDR1 GTSNPN, CDR2 SVGIG (reference sequence). V shed 3 bases and J shed 1 base, with 7 bases lying between them. CDR3 amino acids: CAWSAGSNQPQHF. In DNA form, the CDR3 reads TGTGCCTGGAGCGCCGGCAGCAATCAGCCCCAGCATTTT.

In this sample, this clonotype turned up a few times. The rearrangement joins TRBV7-9 to TRBJ2-1; D gene ambiguous. This CDR3 has 13 residues. CDR1 is SEHNR and CDR2 is FQNEAQ in the germline V gene (reference sequence). V lost 5 bases to trimming and J lost 6 bases, with 11 bases between them. In DNA form, the CDR3 reads TGTGCCAGCAGCGTGACTCCGCCCAATGAGCAGTTCTTC. Protein: CASSVTPPNEQFF.

This chain uses TRBV7-2 with TRBJ1-2, with TRBD1 identical over 10 bases. The CDR3 runs 13 residues. J lost 8 bases, V lost 7 bases, and 7 bases had no gene match. Germline assignment: CDR1 SGHTA and CDR2 FQGNSA. The CDR3 protein is CASILGDRGGYTF. CDR3 nucleotides: TGTGCCAGCATCCTAGGGGACAGGGGAGGCTACACCTTC.

The V gene is TRBV6-6, the J gene TRBJ2-1; D perhaps matches TRBD1 (5 bases). CDR3 size: 14 residues. The germline V and J ends were trimmed by 5 bases and 2 bases, with 10 bases remaining between them. Germline CDR1 MNHNY, CDR2 SVGAGI (reference sequence). CDR3 sequence reads: CASSLKDTYNEQFF. Written as DNA, the CDR3 is TGTGCCAGCAGTCTAAAGGACACCTACAATGAGCAGTTCTTC.

The table lists this clonotype with a few counts. The chain couples TRBV12-3 or TRBV12-4 to TRBJ1-4; D uncertain. The CDR3 spans 11 residues. V lost 5 bases and J lost 10, with 8 bases in between. The CDR3 DNA reads TGTGCCAGCAGTCGCCGAGGAAAACTGTTTTTT. Translation: CASSRRGKLFF.

This clonotype was seen a few times. The chain combines TRBV7-2 with TRBJ2-3, with 10 bases that match TRBD2. V was pared by 1 base and J by 7 bases, with 8 bases of the junction left unmatched. The CDR3 is 16 amino acids. Germline CDR1 and CDR2: SGHTA and FQGNSA. CDR3 nucleotides: TGTGCCAGCAGCTTAGGCGCTAGCGGGAGTCAATATACGCAGTATTTT. Residues: CASSLGASGSQYTQYF.

The chain combines TRBV25-1 with TRBJ2-7; D unresolved. The V end was cut by 3 bases, the J end by 0 bases, with 9 bases between. The V gene's germline CDR1 is MGHDK and CDR2 SYGVNS. CDR3 length: 14 amino acids. The CDR3, as DNA: TGTGCCAGCAGTGACGGTCGGTTCTCCTACGAGCAGTACTTC. Encoded protein: CASSDGRFSYEQYF.

The V gene is TRBV28, the J gene TRBJ2-1; 13 nucleotides match TRBD2. The CDR3 has 15 amino acids. J gave up 6 bases and V 8 bases, and 7 bases lay outside the gene matches. CDR1 and CDR2 (germline): MDHEN, SYDVKM. Written as DNA, the CDR3 is TGTGCCAGCGCCCTGTGGACTAGCGGGAGCAATGAGCAGTTCTTC. Translating gives CASALWTSGSNEQFF.